These 27 T cell receptor beta chains were all obtained from the same sample, sequenced in a study of control samples from healthy donors and cancer patients. Clones were read by immunoSEQ multiplex PCR, and TCRdb kept only the in-frame ones, dropping some. The sample shows 120,000 or so clones, about 90% of them seen only once. The sample comprised blood. These receptors originate from a man aged 55 to 70 in good health.

The chain links TRBV5-4 to TRBJ2-6; TRBD2 agrees at 7 bases. In germline, CDR1 is SGHNT, CDR2 YYREEE (reference sequence). V lost 0 bases, J lost 0 bases, and 3 bases stayed unmatched. CDR3 size: 17 residues. CDR3 sequence (DNA): TGTGCCAGCAGCTTGGCCAGCGGGAACTCTGGGGCCAACGTCCTGACTTTC. It specifies CASSLASGNSGANVLTF.

The chain carries TRBV28 and TRBJ1-3, with no clear D. V was pared by 6 bases and J by 5 bases, with 8 bases between. This CDR3 is built from 12 residues. CDR1 is MDHEN, CDR2 SYDVKM, per germline. The CDR3 spells CASSHTRNTIYF. In nucleotides, the CDR3 is TGTGCCAGCAGCCATACACGAAACACCATATATTTT. Together with reference TRBV28 and TRBJ1-3, the CDR3 gives the full variable domain: DVKVTQSSRYLVKRTGEKVFLECVQDMDHENMFWYRQDPGLGLRLIYFSYDVKMKEKGDIPEGYSVSREKKERFSLILESASTNQTSMYLCASSHTRNTIYFGEGSWLTVV.

This chain joins TRBV19 and TRBJ1-2; 7 nucleotides line up with TRBD1. The germline V gene encodes CDR1 LNHDA and CDR2 SQIVND (reference sequence). V was pared by 7 bases and J by 4 bases, with 9 bases of the junction left unmatched. The CDR3 sequence is 14 residues long. CDR3 region: CASNPDRVGYGYTF. In nucleotides, the CDR3 is TGTGCCAGTAATCCAGACAGGGTAGGCTATGGCTACACCTTC.

The CDR3 loop reads CASSLDPAVNTEAFF. The CDR3 coding sequence is TGCGCCAGCAGCTTGGACCCTGCGGTGAACACTGAAGCTTTCTTT. The chain combines TRBV5-1 with TRBJ1-1; unclear D gene. Trimming shortened V by 0 bases and J by 0 bases, and 9 bases separated the two germline ends. This CDR3 has 15 residues. Looked up from germline, CDR1 is SGHRS and CDR2 is YFSETQ.

The chain couples TRBV21-1 to TRBJ1-5; the D call of TRBD1 is as the table states it, not checked on the DNA. TRBV21-1 is a listed pseudogene. CDR3 length: 21 residues. CDR3 amino acids: CASSFLGQGFYTLSYYQPQHF. The CDR3 coding sequence is TGTGCCAGCAGCTTCCTAGGACAGGGCTTCTACACATTGTCTTATTATCAGCCCCAGCATTTT.

The rearrangement joins TRBV29-1 to TRBJ1-1; D gene unclear. From germline, CDR1 is SQVTM and CDR2 ANQGSEA. V was clipped by 3 bases and J by 0 bases, with 5 bases between them. The CDR3 consists of 12 residues. In nucleotides, the CDR3 is TGCAGCGTTGACAGCATGAACACTGAAGCTTTCTTT. This translates into CSVDSMNTEAFF.

This clone was seen only once. The rearrangement uses TRBV7-9 and TRBJ2-1; weak D call: TRBD2 (6 bases). Per the germline V gene, CDR1 is SEHNR and CDR2 is FQNEAQ (reference sequence). The V gene lost 1 base and the J gene lost 13 bases, with 20 bases spanning the gap. The CDR3 length is 15 residues. In DNA form, the CDR3 reads TGTGCCAGCAGCTTAGTTGGGCTAACCGGGGGTTCACAGTTCTTC. This encodes CASSLVGLTGGSQFF.

This chain uses TRBV2 with TRBJ1-5; D is possibly TRBD1 (6 bases). This CDR3 region has 15 residues. V lost 7 bases and J 1 base, leaving 14 bases between the germline ends. Germline V CDR1 and CDR2: SNHLY, FYNNEI. The CDR3 region is CASNRGQGSNQPQHF. CDR3 coding DNA: TGTGCCAGCAACCGAGGGCAGGGGAGCAATCAGCCCCAGCATTTT. The variable domain in full, with the rest retrieved from reference TRBV2 and TRBJ1-5, is EPEVTQTPSHQVTQMGQEVILRCVPISNHLYFYWYRQILGQKVEFLVSFYNNEISEKSEIFDDQFSVERPDGSNFTLKIRSTKLEDSAMYFCASNRGQGSNQPQHFGDGTRLSIL.

The chain has TRBV7-8 and TRBJ2-3; D might be TRBD1 (6 bases). Per germline, CDR1 SGHVS and CDR2 FQNEAQ. Trimming took 5 bases from V and 2 from J, leaving 14 bases between them. The CDR3 sequence is 15 residues long. The CDR3 DNA is TGTGCCAGCAGCCCCCAGGGGTTTTACACAGATACGCAGTATTTT. Amino acids: CASSPQGFYTDTQYF. The full variable domain, in which reference TRBV7-8 and TRBJ2-3 provide the parts outside the CDR3, is GAGVSQSPRYKVAKRGQDVALRCDPISGHVSLFWYQQALGQGPEFLTYFQNEAQLDKSGLPSDRFFAERPEGSVSTLKIQRTQQEDSAVYLCASSPQGFYTDTQYFGPGTRLTVL.

This clone was seen repeatedly, ten times or more. The chain recombines TRBV18 with TRBJ1-2; D is possibly TRBD1 (5 bases). The CDR3 runs 13 residues. Germline V lookup: CDR1 KGHSH, CDR2 LQKENI. The V and J ends lost 4 bases and 3 bases respectively, with 9 bases between them. The CDR3 DNA sequence: TGTGCCAGCTCACAACAGGCTTACTATGGCTACACCTTC. Translation gives CASSQQAYYGYTF.

This CDR3 is CASSRDFYGYTF. The DNA of the CDR3 is TGTGCCAGCAGCCGAGACTTCTATGGCTACACCTTC. This rearrangement joins TRBV9 to TRBJ1-2; no firm D call. Germline V gene sequence: CDR1 SGDLS, CDR2 YYNGEE. V lost 4 bases, J lost 4 bases, and 8 bases lay in between. The CDR3 is 12 amino acids.

V gene TRBV7-3 combines with J gene TRBJ2-7, with 9 bases matching TRBD1. The CDR3 has 14 amino acids. V gave up 2 bases and J gave up 5 bases; unmatched junction bases: 4. Germline V CDR1 and CDR2: SGHTA, FQGTGA. CDR3 bases: TGTGCCAGCAGCTTAGGGACAGGGTCCCACGAGCAGTACTTC. It encodes CASSLGTGSHEQYF.

The chain joins TRBV18 to TRBJ2-2; D not certain. V lost 10 bases to trimming and J lost 4 bases, with 16 bases between them. Germline V gene sequence: CDR1 KGHSH, CDR2 LQKENI. The CDR3 is 14 residues long. CDR3 protein: CATEPIRATGELFF. DNA of the CDR3: TGTGCCACTGAACCAATAAGAGCCACCGGGGAGCTGTTTTTT.

The V gene is TRBV11-2, the J gene TRBJ2-3, with 9 positions matching TRBD2. Germline V gives CDR1 SGHAT, CDR2 FQNNGV. The trim removed 5 bases at V and 4 bases at J, leaving 7 bases unmatched. The CDR3 consists of 15 residues. CDR3 protein: CASSLRTSAADTQYF. The CDR3 DNA sequence: TGTGCCAGCAGCCTAAGGACTAGCGCCGCAGATACGCAGTATTTT.

This chain connects TRBV9 to TRBJ1-4, with 9 bases that match TRBD1. CDR3 size: 17 residues. Trimming at V came to 2 bases and at J to 7 bases, leaving 12 bases not matched to a gene. In germline, CDR1 is SGDLS, CDR2 YYNGEE. The CDR3: CASSVSHRDRVGEKLFF. Written as DNA, the CDR3 is TGTGCCAGCAGCGTCTCTCACCGGGACAGGGTGGGTGAAAAACTGTTTTTT.

This rearrangement joins TRBV3-1 (or the pseudogene TRBV3-2) to TRBJ2-5, with 9 bases aligning to TRBD1. The germline V gene encodes CDR1 LGHDT and CDR2 YNNKEL (reference sequence). The J segment lost 7 bases and the V segment lost 1 base, leaving 7 bases of the junction unmatched. The CDR3 extends over 15 amino acids. The CDR3 DNA reads TGTGCCAGCAGCCAAGTTAGGGGACAGGGTGCGACCCAGTACTTC. Translation gives CASSQVRGQGATQYF.

In its sample, this clone was seen once. The rearrangement joins TRBV10-3 to TRBJ2-3; no firm D call. The germline V gene encodes CDR1 ENHRY and CDR2 SYGVKD. V lost 3 bases and J lost 0, with 1 base in between. This CDR3 has 12 residues. The DNA of the CDR3 is TGTGCCATCAGTGACAGCACAGATACGCAGTATTTT. This translates into CAISDSTDTQYF.

This chain uses TRBV12-3 or TRBV12-4 with TRBJ2-5, with a possible D match to TRBD1 (5 bases). The CDR3 sequence is 13 residues long. Trimming pared 6 bases from V and 5 bases from J, leaving 13 bases between. CDR3 nucleotides: TGTGCCAGCAGCTTCAACAGGCACGAGACCCAGTACTTC. Amino acid sequence: CASSFNRHETQYF.

J is TRBJ1-5 and V is TRBV27, with D unclear. The germline gives CDR1 MNHEY, CDR2 SMNVEV (reference sequence). The CDR3 loop spans 15 amino acids. Between the trimmed V and J ends, which lost 0 bases and 4 bases, there was a span of 10 bases. CDR3 loop: CASSLSTLGNQPQHF. In nucleotides, the CDR3 is TGTGCCAGCAGTTTATCGACTTTGGGAAATCAGCCCCAGCATTTT.

The chain joins TRBV6-5 to TRBJ1-1; D not certain. The germline V and J ends were trimmed by 6 bases and 7 bases, with 15 bases remaining between them. The CDR3 runs 13 residues. CDR1 and CDR2 from the germline V gene are MNHEY and SVGAGI. The CDR3 here is CASRPRANGEAFF. For the CDR3, the DNA is TGTGCCAGCAGGCCGCGCGCCAACGGTGAAGCTTTCTTT.

The rearrangement joins TRBV7-9 to TRBJ1-1; TRBD1 matches 10 bases. Germline trimming cut 5 bases from V and 2 bases from J; bases unmatched to any gene: 5. CDR1 and CDR2 (germline): SEHNR, FQNEAQ (reference sequence). CDR3 length: 15 amino acids. This CDR3 reads CASSTKTGGNTEAFF. The CDR3 nucleotides read TGTGCCAGCAGCACCAAGACAGGGGGCAACACTGAAGCTTTCTTT.

This clone has a single count. V is TRBV21-1 and J is TRBJ1-1; the table calls TRBD1, which could not be checked here. TRBV21-1 is a known pseudogene. The CDR3 sequence is 18 residues long. CDR3 nucleotides: TGTGCCAGCAGCAAAGAACGATTCACAGTCTTCATGAACACTGAAGCTTTCTTT. It specifies CASSKERFTVFMNTEAFF.

The V gene is TRBV5-1, the J gene TRBJ1-6; 9 bases fit TRBD1. V gave up 4 bases and J gave up 10 bases; unmatched junction bases: 6. CDR1 is SGHRS and CDR2 is YFSETQ in the germline V gene. The CDR3 runs 14 residues. This CDR3 reads CASSTGGLWSPLHF. The CDR3 DNA reads as TGCGCCAGCAGCACAGGGGGCCTTTGGTCACCCCTCCACTTT.

V gene TRBV5-1 combines with J gene TRBJ1-1, with D maybe TRBD1 (5 bases). Trimming shortened V by 0 bases and J by 0 bases, and 12 bases separated the two germline ends. This CDR3 is built from 16 residues. Germline V gene lookup returns CDR1 SGHRS and CDR2 YFSETQ. DNA of the CDR3: TGCGCCAGCAGCTTGGCCGAGAGACAGATGAACACTGAAGCTTTCTTT. Translating it yields CASSLAERQMNTEAFF.

The chain uses TRBV12-3 or TRBV12-4 and TRBJ1-3; weak D call: TRBD1 (5 bases). The V end was cut by 5 bases, the J end by 4 bases, with 9 bases between. This CDR3 spans 13 amino acids. CDR3 in amino acids: CASSPGSGNTIYF. The CDR3 DNA follows: TGTGCCAGCAGTCCAGGGTCGGGAAACACCATATATTTT.

The chain is built from TRBV6-5 and TRBJ1-1, with 7 bases matching TRBD1. CDR1 is MNHEY, CDR2 SVGAGI, per germline. V lost 6 bases, J lost 6 bases, and 10 bases stayed unmatched. This CDR3 has 14 amino acids. This chain's CDR3 is CASRAGDTGAEAFF. Written as DNA, the CDR3 is TGTGCCAGCAGGGCTGGCGACACAGGGGCTGAAGCTTTCTTT.

V gene TRBV10-3 combines with J gene TRBJ1-1; the D gene is possibly TRBD1 (5 bases). The V and J ends lost 10 bases and 0 bases respectively, with 12 bases between them. CDR1 and CDR2 (germline): ENHRY, SYGVKD. The CDR3 sequence is 13 residues long. The CDR3 DNA sequence: TGTGCCAGCCGGGACGGAATGAACACTGAAGCTTTCTTT. Protein sequence: CASRDGMNTEAFF.